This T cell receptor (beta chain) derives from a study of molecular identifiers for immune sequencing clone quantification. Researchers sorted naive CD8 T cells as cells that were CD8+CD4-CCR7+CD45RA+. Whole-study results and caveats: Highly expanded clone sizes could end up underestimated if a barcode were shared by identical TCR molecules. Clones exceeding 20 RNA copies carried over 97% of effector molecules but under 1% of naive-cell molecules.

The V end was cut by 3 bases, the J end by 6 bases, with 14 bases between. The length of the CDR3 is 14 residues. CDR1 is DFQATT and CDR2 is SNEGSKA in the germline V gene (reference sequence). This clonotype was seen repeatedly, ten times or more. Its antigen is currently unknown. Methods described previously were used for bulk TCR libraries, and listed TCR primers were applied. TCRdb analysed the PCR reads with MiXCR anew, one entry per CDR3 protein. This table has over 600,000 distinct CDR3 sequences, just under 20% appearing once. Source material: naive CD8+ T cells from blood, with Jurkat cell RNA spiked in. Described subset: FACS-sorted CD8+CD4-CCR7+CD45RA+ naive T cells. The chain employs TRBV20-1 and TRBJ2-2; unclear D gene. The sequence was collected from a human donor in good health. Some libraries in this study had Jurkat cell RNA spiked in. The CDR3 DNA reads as TGCAGTGCTAGTGCCATTGTCGACGCCGGGGAGCTGTTTTTT. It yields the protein CSASAIVDAGELFF.